The 9 T cell receptor beta chains listed next were all sequenced from one sample in a study of cytomegalovirus exposure and HLA in healthy donors. This table comes from immunoSEQ multiplex PCR, and its TCRdb copy is limited to in-frame clones, with some not included. The sample lists about 130,000 clones, about 91% occurring once. The sample comprised PBMCs. The receptor source for this set is a woman aged 18-29 years in good health and CMV-seronegative.

The chain combines TRBV10-3 with TRBJ2-5; 8 positions match TRBD1. Germline V gene data show CDR1 as ENHRY and CDR2 as SYGVKD. V dropped 5 bases and J dropped 5; count of bases not matched to a gene: 7. This CDR3 has 14 residues. In DNA form, the CDR3 reads TGTGCCATCAGTAAAACAGGGGGTTCTGAGACCCAGTACTTC. This gives the protein CAISKTGGSETQYF.

This clone has a count of ten or more. The rearrangement uses TRBV6-4 and TRBJ2-3, with 7 bases that match TRBD1. The CDR3 totals 15 residues. The V segment lost 2 bases and the J segment 3 bases; nucleotides outside the gene matches: 5. Germline values: CDR1 MRHNA, CDR2 SNTAGT. CDR3 bases: TGTGCCAGCAGTGACGGGGGACAGACTACAGATACGCAGTATTTT. Translating gives CASSDGGQTTDTQYF.

The chain links TRBV19 to TRBJ2-7; 10 bases agree with TRBD1. The CDR3 runs 15 residues. Losses at the gene ends were 10 bases for V and 5 bases for J; bases not matched to a gene: 14. The germline V gene has CDR1 LNHDA and CDR2 SQIVND (reference sequence). CDR3 sequence reads: CATTDGGTGDHEQYF. Here the CDR3 DNA reads TGTGCCACCACTGATGGGGGGACAGGGGACCACGAGCAGTACTTC.

The V call is TRBV6-1, the J call TRBJ2-1; the D gene is possibly TRBD1 (6 bases). This CDR3 has 12 residues. Per the germline V gene, CDR1 is MNHNS and CDR2 is SASEGT. The CDR3 nucleotides are TGTCCCATCTTAGGGGGATACAATGAGCAGTTCTTC. Encoded protein: CPILGGYNEQFF.

This sequence joins TRBV19 and TRBJ1-1, with TRBD1 identical over 10 bases. The CDR3 consists of 16 residues. CDR1 LNHDA and CDR2 SQIVND come from the germline V gene (reference sequence). The V segment lost 3 bases and the J segment 1 base; nucleotides outside the gene matches: 5. This CDR3 is CASSMVRTGGNTEAFF. The CDR3 DNA reads as TGTGCCAGTAGTATGGTCAGGACAGGGGGGAACACTGAAGCTTTCTTT.

The chain recombines TRBV29-1 with TRBJ1-1; D is unresolved. The V gene's germline CDR1 is SQVTM and CDR2 ANQGSEA. CDR3 size: 15 residues. Trimming shortened V by 6 bases and J by 0 bases, and 17 bases separated the two germline ends. The CDR3 DNA sequence: TGCAGCGTATCCCCGGGGTGGGGTATGAACACTGAAGCTTTCTTT. Amino acid sequence: CSVSPGWGMNTEAFF.

This chain connects TRBV19 to TRBJ2-3, with D possibly TRBD1 on 5 matching bases. CDR3 size: 12 residues. Trimming shortened V by 5 bases and J by 9 bases, and 12 bases separated the two germline ends. CDR1 and CDR2 (germline): LNHDA, SQIVND (reference sequence). The CDR3 region is CASSELDTTQYF. The CDR3 bases are TGTGCCAGTAGTGAGCTGGACACCACGCAGTATTTT.

The rearrangement joins TRBV2 to TRBJ2-5, with 7 bases lining up with TRBD2. V dropped 8 bases and J dropped 5; count of bases not matched to a gene: 8. Germline V lookup: CDR1 SNHLY, CDR2 FYNNEI. The CDR3 loop spans 13 amino acids. CDR3 nucleotide sequence: TGTGCCAGCGGGGGAGAGGGAGGGGAGACCCAGTACTTC. Protein: CASGGEGGETQYF.

The chain employs TRBV19 and TRBJ1-1; D is possibly TRBD1 (6 bases). CDR1 LNHDA and CDR2 SQIVND come from the germline V gene (reference sequence). CDR3 length equals 16 residues. The V end was cut by 4 bases, the J end by 0 bases, with 15 bases between. The CDR3 protein is CASSTDPGQMNTEAFF. CDR3 DNA: TGTGCCAGTAGTACAGACCCTGGACAGATGAACACTGAAGCTTTCTTT.